The sequence of this T cell receptor (beta chain) was determined in a study of T cells after posttransplantation cyclophosphamide. This clone is labeled medium-sized. CDR3 size: 14 residues. V gave up 8 bases and J gave up 6 bases; unmatched junction bases: 8. Looked up from germline, CDR1 is LGHNA and CDR2 is YNFKEQ. Cyclophosphamide on days +3 and +4 followed busulfan-fludarabine conditioning and a marrow graft. Assay used: immunoSEQ multiplex PCR; TCRdb lists only in-frame clones, some missing. The top ten clones hold less than 35% of a sample with some 6,000 clones, 1.8% of them seen once. The source was PBMCs, collected 242 days after a stem cell transplant with posttransplant cyclophosphamide. V gene TRBV4-2 combines with J gene TRBJ2-2, with 8 bases matching TRBD2. The clonotype originates from a male patient in his 30s who received an allogeneic stem cell transplant from a related donor, was CMV-positive, and had no GVHD. Some T cells may originate from the graft donor. In DNA, the CDR3 is TGTGCCAGCCGGGGGAGCGGGAGATCCGGGGAGCTGTTTTTT. Protein sequence: CASRGSGRSGELFF.